A single sample gave rise to the 8 T cell receptor beta chains below, sequenced in a study of metastatic and nonmetastatic thyroid tumors. TCRdb re-clonotyped the PCR reads through MiXCR. The sample consists of about 12,000 clones, 30% to 35% of them appearing once. No treatment of any kind had been given to any patient before thyroid surgery. The sequenced material came from tumor tissue. The receptors originated from a male donor with papillary thyroid cancer or a benign thyroid nodule (not recorded which). Some clones in this sample may be carry-over from other donors' samples.

The rearrangement links TRBV2 to TRBJ2-7; 9 bases map to TRBD1. V shed 1 base and J 0 bases; nucleotides not matched to a gene: 1. The CDR3 runs 15 residues. CDR1 and CDR2 (germline): SNHLY, FYNNEI. The CDR3 protein is CASSEGQGGSYEQYF. The CDR3 DNA reads as TGTGCCAGCAGTGAAGGACAGGGGGGCTCCTACGAGCAGTACTTC. Filled out from reference TRBV2 and TRBJ2-7, the complete variable domain reads EPEVTQTPSHQVTQMGQEVILRCVPISNHLYFYWYRQILGQKVEFLVSFYNNEISEKSEIFDDQFSVERPDGSNFTLKIRSTKLEDSAMYFCASSEGQGGSYEQYFGPGTRLTVT.

The chain employs TRBV5-1 and TRBJ2-2; D possibly matches TRBD1 or TRBD2 (6 bases each). V lost 9 bases, J lost 5 bases, and 17 bases lay in between. Germline V gene data show CDR1 as SGHRS and CDR2 as YFSETQ. The CDR3 covers 14 residues. The CDR3 DNA follows: TGCGCCACCTCCGAGGGGGGTAGGACCGGGGAGCTGTTTTTT. This codes for CATSEGGRTGELFF. The variable domain in full, completed from reference TRBV5-1 and TRBJ2-2, reads KAGVTQTPRYLIKTRGQQVTLSCSPISGHRSVSWYQQTPGQGLQFLFEYFSETQRNKGNFPGRFSGRQFSNSRSEMNVSTLELGDSALYLCATSEGGRTGELFFGEGSRLTVL.

The genes are TRBV10-3 and TRBJ1-2, with D possibly matching TRBD1 (5 bases). V lost 6 bases, J lost 6 bases, and 23 bases lay in between. The V gene's germline CDR1 is ENHRY and CDR2 SYGVKD. The CDR3 loop spans 16 amino acids. The CDR3 region has the DNA TGTGCCATCAGCGACATTTCGGTGGGGGTGGGCCATGGCTACACCTTC. Encoded protein: CAISDISVGVGHGYTF.

The chain couples TRBV3-1 to TRBJ1-6; TRBD1 matches 7 bases. The CDR3 sequence is 16 residues long. With 5 bases clipped from V and 2 bases from J, the junction kept 6 bases outside the gene matches. From germline, CDR1 is LGHDT and CDR2 YNNKEL (reference sequence). CDR3 DNA: TGTGCCAGCAGCGGAACAGGGGAGGCCTATAATTCACCCCTCCACTTT. It encodes CASSGTGEAYNSPLHF.

In the case of this clone: Additional DNA sequences in this sample encode the identical CDR3. V and J are TRBV20-1 and TRBJ2-2; 15 positions match TRBD2. Germline V gene data show CDR1 as DFQATT and CDR2 as SNEGSKA (reference sequence). Trimming removed 6 bases from V and 5 bases from J; junction bases left unmatched: 7. The CDR3 is 16 residues long. The CDR3: CSARTSGGAFTGELFF. In DNA, the CDR3 is TGCAGTGCCCGGACTAGCGGGGGGGCATTTACCGGGGAGCTGTTTTTT.

This clone was seen a single time. The rearrangement links TRBV11-3 to TRBJ2-3; D is possibly TRBD1 (5 bases). Germline values: CDR1 SGHNT, CDR2 YENEEA. Between the trimmed V and J ends, which lost 5 bases and 6 bases, there was a span of 9 bases. The CDR3 has 12 amino acids. For the CDR3, the DNA is TGTGCCAGCAGCCTCCAGGGTGATACGCAGTATTTT. This encodes CASSLQGDTQYF.

The chain recombines TRBV11-1 with TRBJ2-7, with 14 nucleotides matching TRBD2. The CDR3 is made up of 18 amino acids. J lost 0 bases, V lost 6 bases, and 10 bases had no gene match. CDR1 and CDR2 (germline): SGHAT, FQDESV (reference sequence). CDR3 amino acids: CASRAPGTSGRSSYEQYF. In DNA form, the CDR3 reads TGTGCCAGCAGAGCTCCCGGGACTAGCGGGAGAAGCTCCTACGAGCAGTACTTC.

Only a few counts were recorded for this clone. The gene calls are TRBV28 and TRBJ2-2; the D is unclear. The CDR3 is 13 residues long. The V gene lost 3 bases and the J gene lost 6 bases, with 8 bases spanning the gap. From germline, CDR1 is MDHEN and CDR2 SYDVKM. CDR3 in amino acids: CASSFAGAGELFF. The CDR3, as DNA: TGTGCCAGCAGTTTCGCTGGGGCCGGGGAGCTGTTTTTT. The full variable domain, in which reference TRBV28 and TRBJ2-2 provide the parts outside the CDR3, is DVKVTQSSRYLVKRTGEKVFLECVQDMDHENMFWYRQDPGLGLRLIYFSYDVKMKEKGDIPEGYSVSREKKERFSLILESASTNQTSMYLCASSFAGAGELFFGEGSRLTVL.